The clone carrying this TCR beta chain was seen once. Produced via immunoSEQ multiplex PCR; TCRdb's table is partial and in-frame only. Counted here are around 2,000,000 clones, 85% to 95% occurring once; the ten biggest clones make up around 0.13%. These data originate in a study of shared clonotypes between healthy human individuals. This CDR3 has 13 amino acids. The germline V and J ends were trimmed by 8 bases and 0 bases, with 10 bases remaining between them. Germline CDR1 MNHNS, CDR2 SASEGT. The sample taken for sequencing was naive CD4+ T cells sorted from blood. Regarding subset: CD45RA+ positively selected. This TCR was recovered from a man aged 18-30 years in good health. The J gene is TRBJ2-5, the V gene TRBV6-1; TRBD2 might be the D (5 bases). This CDR3 is CASLRAYQETQYF. CDR3 sequence (DNA): TGTGCCAGCTTGAGGGCATACCAAGAGACCCAGTACTTC.